A selection of T cell receptor beta chains follows, all from one sample in a study of T cell responses to AZD1222 COVID-19 vaccine. TCRdb's table, derived via immunoSEQ multiplex PCR, lists solely in-frame clones and lacks some. The data contain about 92,000 clones, around 88% of them singletons. Sequenced material: peripheral blood, taken on day 0 of MenACWY control vaccination. The receptors here all came from an adult in good health. Each CDR3 is given with its conserved first and last residue. D genes are given only for firm matches. Size tells how often a clone was seen (once, few, many) or the class of an expanded clone, and some rows leave it out.

clone_size: .; v_call: TRBV2; j_call: TRBJ1-1; d_call: .; cdr3_aa: CASRDDRHTEAFF; cdr3_nt: TGTGCCAGCAGGGACGACAGGCACACTGAAGCTTTCTTT
clone_size: .; v_call: TRBV5-1; j_call: TRBJ1-2; d_call: .; cdr3_aa: CASSLVQGERSGYTF; cdr3_nt: TGCGCCAGCAGCTTGGTGCAGGGTGAGAGGAGCGGCTACACCTTC
clone_size: once; v_call: TRBV18; j_call: TRBJ1-1; d_call: TRBD1; cdr3_aa: CASSLGQGNLNTEAFF; cdr3_nt: TGTGCCAGCTCACTTGGACAGGGGAATTTGAACACTGAAGCTTTCTTT
clone_size: .; v_call: TRBV5-8; j_call: TRBJ2-1; d_call: TRBD1; cdr3_aa: CASNSGQDSSNEQFF; cdr3_nt: TGTGCCAGCAATTCTGGACAGGATAGCTCCAATGAGCAGTTCTTC
clone_size: few; v_call: TRBV28; j_call: TRBJ2-7; d_call: TRBD2; cdr3_aa: CASSLLTTGLGAEQYF; cdr3_nt: TGTGCCAGCAGTTTACTGACCACGGGACTAGGTGCCGAGCAGTACTTC
clone_size: .; v_call: TRBV19; j_call: TRBJ2-7; d_call: .; cdr3_aa: CASSIAAKGTASYEQYF; cdr3_nt: TGTGCCAGTAGTATAGCGGCGAAGGGGACCGCCTCCTACGAGCAGTACTTC
clone_size: few; v_call: TRBV13; j_call: TRBJ2-7; d_call: .; cdr3_aa: CASSLGPSTYEQYF; cdr3_nt: TGTGCCAGCAGCTTAGGGCCCTCAACCTACGAGCAGTACTTC
clone_size: .; v_call: TRBV9; j_call: TRBJ1-2; d_call: TRBD1; cdr3_aa: CASSVGQGAGDYGYTF; cdr3_nt: TGTGCCAGCAGCGTAGGACAGGGGGCGGGTGACTATGGCTACACCTTC
clone_size: .; v_call: TRBV19; j_call: TRBJ1-4; d_call: TRBD1; cdr3_aa: CASGRTGAGEKLFF; cdr3_nt: TGTGCCAGTGGCCGGACAGGGGCGGGTGAAAAACTGTTTTTT
clone_size: .; v_call: TRBV7-2; j_call: TRBJ1-4; d_call: .; cdr3_aa: CASSSQGLTNEKLFF; cdr3_nt: TGTGCCAGCAGCTCGCAGGGTCTCACTAATGAAAAACTGTTTTTT
clone_size: .; v_call: TRBV9; j_call: TRBJ2-5; d_call: .; cdr3_aa: CASSQSRETQYF; cdr3_nt: TGTGCCAGCAGCCAGAGTAGGGAGACCCAGTACTTC
clone_size: once; v_call: TRBV9; j_call: TRBJ2-1; d_call: .; cdr3_aa: CASSVVLGGEQFF; cdr3_nt: TGTGCCAGCAGCGTAGTTTTGGGCGGGGAGCAGTTCTTC
clone_size: .; v_call: TRBV7-8; j_call: TRBJ1-3; d_call: TRBD1; cdr3_aa: CASSLAAQGVNTIYF; cdr3_nt: TGTGCCAGCAGCTTAGCAGCCCAGGGGGTAAACACCATATATTTT
clone_size: .; v_call: TRBV7-6; j_call: TRBJ2-2; d_call: .; cdr3_aa: CASSLLGGVNTGELFF; cdr3_nt: TGTGCCAGCAGCTTACTGGGGGGCGTAAACACCGGGGAGCTGTTTTTT
clone_size: .; v_call: TRBV2; j_call: TRBJ1-6; d_call: .; cdr3_aa: CASSEERGVSPLHF; cdr3_nt: TGTGCCAGCTCGGAGGAAAGGGGGGTCTCACCCCTCCACTTT
clone_size: .; v_call: TRBV4-1; j_call: TRBJ2-5; d_call: .; cdr3_aa: CASSQVTGFETQYF; cdr3_nt: TGCGCCAGCAGCCAAGTCACAGGGTTTGAGACCCAGTACTTC
clone_size: .; v_call: TRBV2; j_call: TRBJ2-1; d_call: .; cdr3_aa: CASTGRLLNEQFF; cdr3_nt: TGTGCCAGCACGGGACGGTTACTGAATGAGCAGTTCTTC
clone_size: .; v_call: TRBV7-2; j_call: TRBJ2-1; d_call: TRBD1; cdr3_aa: CASSLVQRAGGNEQFF; cdr3_nt: TGTGCCAGCAGCTTAGTCCAGAGGGCAGGGGGCAATGAGCAGTTCTTC
clone_size: .; v_call: TRBV7-2; j_call: TRBJ1-1; d_call: .; cdr3_aa: CASSLDKQGNTEAFF; cdr3_nt: TGTGCCAGCAGCTTAGATAAACAGGGGAACACTGAAGCTTTCTTT
clone_size: .; v_call: TRBV6-5; j_call: TRBJ2-2; d_call: .; cdr3_aa: CASSYSSSIAFGELFF; cdr3_nt: TGTGCCAGCAGTTACTCGAGTAGTATCGCGTTCGGGGAGCTGTTTTTT
clone_size: .; v_call: TRBV19; j_call: TRBJ2-1; d_call: TRBD2; cdr3_aa: CASSKTSGSQSSYNEQFF; cdr3_nt: TGTGCCAGTAGTAAGACTAGCGGATCTCAGAGCTCCTACAATGAGCAGTTCTTC
clone_size: .; v_call: TRBV5-1; j_call: TRBJ2-5; d_call: .; cdr3_aa: CASSQRAQVTQETQYF; cdr3_nt: TGCGCCAGCAGTCAGAGAGCACAGGTAACCCAAGAGACCCAGTACTTC
clone_size: .; v_call: TRBV4-1; j_call: TRBJ2-1; d_call: TRBD2; cdr3_aa: CASSQDRYQRGAQYNEQFF; cdr3_nt: TGCGCCAGCAGCCAAGATAGGTACCAGCGGGGGGCCCAATACAATGAGCAGTTCTTC
clone_size: .; v_call: TRBV4-1; j_call: TRBJ1-1; d_call: TRBD1; cdr3_aa: CASSQRDRGMNTEAFF; cdr3_nt: TGCGCCAGCAGCCAACGGGACAGGGGCATGAACACTGAAGCTTTCTTT
clone_size: .; v_call: TRBV19; j_call: TRBJ1-1; d_call: .; cdr3_aa: CASSVQPGQTNTEAFF; cdr3_nt: TGTGCCAGTAGTGTACAACCAGGGCAGACCAACACTGAAGCTTTCTTT
clone_size: .; v_call: TRBV27; j_call: TRBJ1-5; d_call: .; cdr3_aa: CASSPQGRGDQPQHF; cdr3_nt: TGTGCCAGCAGTCCGCAGGGCCGGGGGGACCAGCCCCAGCATTTT
clone_size: .; v_call: TRBV18; j_call: TRBJ1-4; d_call: .; cdr3_aa: CASSSAFTNEKLFF; cdr3_nt: TGTGCCAGCTCATCCGCCTTCACTAATGAAAAACTGTTTTTT
clone_size: .; v_call: TRBV7-9; j_call: TRBJ1-1; d_call: .; cdr3_aa: CASSFRGNTEAFF; cdr3_nt: TGTGCCAGCAGCTTTAGAGGGAACACTGAAGCTTTCTTT
clone_size: .; v_call: TRBV12-3/TRBV12-4; j_call: TRBJ1-2; d_call: .; cdr3_aa: CASRGTPYGYTF; cdr3_nt: TGTGCCAGCAGGGGGACACCCTATGGCTACACCTTC
clone_size: .; v_call: TRBV9; j_call: TRBJ2-2; d_call: TRBD2; cdr3_aa: CASSPPLAGGPNGELFF; cdr3_nt: TGTGCCAGCAGCCCTCCACTAGCGGGGGGGCCGAACGGGGAGCTGTTTTTT
clone_size: .; v_call: TRBV7-9; j_call: TRBJ1-1; d_call: .; cdr3_aa: CASSSSAEAFF; cdr3_nt: TGTGCCAGCAGCTCCTCGGCTGAAGCTTTCTTT
clone_size: .; v_call: TRBV29-1; j_call: TRBJ1-2; d_call: .; cdr3_aa: CSAYGLNNYGYTF; cdr3_nt: TGCAGCGCCTACGGTTTGAATAACTATGGCTACACCTTC
clone_size: .; v_call: TRBV3-1/TRBV3-2; j_call: TRBJ2-7; d_call: .; cdr3_aa: CASSQDISTSSYEQYF; cdr3_nt: TGTGCCAGCAGCCAAGATATATCGACAAGCTCCTACGAGCAGTACTTC
clone_size: few; v_call: TRBV11-2; j_call: TRBJ2-7; d_call: .; cdr3_aa: CASSLDPGVQDEQYF; cdr3_nt: TGTGCCAGCAGCTTAGATCCCGGTGTGCAAGACGAGCAGTACTTC
clone_size: .; v_call: TRBV5-4; j_call: TRBJ2-7; d_call: TRBD1; cdr3_aa: CASSLDLQGAGEQYF; cdr3_nt: TGTGCCAGCAGCTTGGACCTACAGGGGGCGGGGGAGCAGTACTTC
clone_size: .; v_call: TRBV20-1; j_call: TRBJ1-1; d_call: .; cdr3_aa: CSARYVTEAFF; cdr3_nt: TGCAGTGCTAGGTACGTCACTGAAGCTTTCTTT
clone_size: .; v_call: TRBV19; j_call: TRBJ2-3; d_call: .; cdr3_aa: CASSIITSTDTQYF; cdr3_nt: TGTGCCAGTAGTATAATCACGAGCACAGATACGCAGTATTTT
clone_size: .; v_call: TRBV5-6; j_call: TRBJ2-7; d_call: TRBD1; cdr3_aa: CASSLGQGIHEQYF; cdr3_nt: TGTGCCAGCAGCTTGGGACAGGGTATCCACGAGCAGTACTTC
clone_size: .; v_call: TRBV6-5; j_call: TRBJ2-5; d_call: .; cdr3_aa: CASSSGGGLGETQYF; cdr3_nt: TGTGCCAGCAGCTCTGGGGGGGGCCTAGGGGAGACCCAGTACTTC
clone_size: .; v_call: TRBV27; j_call: TRBJ1-4; d_call: .; cdr3_aa: CASSPRVSDEKLFF; cdr3_nt: TGTGCCAGCAGTCCCAGGGTATCTGATGAAAAACTGTTTTTT